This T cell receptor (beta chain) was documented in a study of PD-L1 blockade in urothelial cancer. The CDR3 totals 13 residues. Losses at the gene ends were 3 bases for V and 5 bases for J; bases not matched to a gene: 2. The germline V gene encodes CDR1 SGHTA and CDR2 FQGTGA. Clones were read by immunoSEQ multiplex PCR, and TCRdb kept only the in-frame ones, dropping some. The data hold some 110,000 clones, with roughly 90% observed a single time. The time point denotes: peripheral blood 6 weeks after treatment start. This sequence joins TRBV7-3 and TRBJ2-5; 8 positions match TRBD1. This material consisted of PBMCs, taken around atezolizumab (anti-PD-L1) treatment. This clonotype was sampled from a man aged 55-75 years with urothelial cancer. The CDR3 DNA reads TGTGCCAGCAGCTTCGGGGACAGGGAGACCCAGTACTTC. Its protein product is CASSFGDRETQYF.